This is a list of T cell receptor beta chains from one sample in a study of control samples from healthy donors and cancer patients. Using immunoSEQ multiplex PCR, the repertoire was profiled, and TCRdb retains in-frame clones only, with some absent. The table has 100,000 to 150,000 clones, 91% seen once. Sequenced sample: blood. The receptors shown here come from a man aged 18 to 29 in good health. CDR3s include the opening cysteine and the closing phenylalanine or tryptophan. The D gene is left open where the match is weak. Where a row states a size, it is once, few, many or the class of an expanded clone; other rows omit it.

D	size	V	J	CDR3	DNA
-	-	TRBV5-6	TRBJ1-4	CASSLGQYNEKLFF	TGTGCCAGCAGCTTGGGACAGTATAATGAAAAACTGTTTTTT
-	-	TRBV5-1	TRBJ1-1	CASSLGGEDTEAFF	TGCGCCAGCAGCTTGGGGGGCGAGGACACTGAAGCTTTCTTT
-	-	TRBV5-1	TRBJ2-2	CASSLAPTNTGELFF	TGCGCCAGCAGCTTGGCCCCTACGAACACCGGGGAGCTGTTTTTT
-	once	TRBV7-8	TRBJ1-2	CASSLRGSYGYTF	TGTGCCAGCAGCTTAAGGGGATCCTATGGCTACACCTTC
-	-	TRBV5-6	TRBJ2-1	CASSLGGIEHYNEQFF	TGTGCCAGCAGCCTGGGTGGTATCGAACACTACAATGAGCAGTTCTTC
-	-	TRBV15	TRBJ1-1	CATRDWGENTEAFF	TGTGCCACCAGAGATTGGGGAGAGAACACTGAAGCTTTCTTT
TRBD1	-	TRBV7-2	TRBJ1-2	CASSWGQGGYGYTF	TGTGCCAGCAGCTGGGGACAGGGGGGCTATGGCTACACCTTC
TRBD2	once	TRBV19	TRBJ2-4	CASSGETSVKNIQYF	TGTGCCAGTAGTGGGGAGACTAGCGTGAAAAACATTCAGTACTTC
-	-	TRBV27	TRBJ2-7	CASSLGETYEQYF	TGTGCCAGCAGTTTAGGGGAAACCTACGAGCAGTACTTC
-	-	TRBV25-1	TRBJ2-7	CASSEWAEAEQYF	TGTGCCAGCAGTGAATGGGCAGAGGCCGAGCAGTACTTC
-	-	TRBV7-3	TRBJ2-2	CASSLGLFTGELFF	TGTGCCAGCAGCTTAGGGCTCTTCACCGGGGAGCTGTTTTTT
TRBD2	-	TRBV24-1	TRBJ2-3	CATSDRGLAGGQDTQYF	TGTGCCACCAGTGACCGGGGACTAGCGGGGGGGCAAGATACGCAGTATTTT
-	-	TRBV2	TRBJ1-2	CASSEGNYGYTF	TGTGCCAGCAGTGAGGGTAACTATGGCTACACCTTC
-	-	TRBV3-1/TRBV3-2	TRBJ2-7	CASSLLGYYEQYF	TGTGCCAGCAGCCTCCTGGGTTACTACGAGCAGTACTTC
TRBD1	-	TRBV19	TRBJ2-2	CASTNPGQGATGELFF	TGTGCCAGTACCAACCCGGGACAGGGGGCCACCGGGGAGCTGTTTTTT
-	-	TRBV6-5	TRBJ1-2	CASSYGDGLYGYTF	TGTGCCAGCAGTTACGGGGACGGACTCTATGGCTACACCTTC
TRBD1	-	TRBV6-5	TRBJ1-1	CASSTITGETEAFF	TGTGCCAGCAGTACCATCACAGGGGAGACTGAAGCTTTCTTT
-	-	TRBV5-8	TRBJ1-2	CASSLRDYGYTF	TGTGCCAGCAGCTTAAGGGACTATGGCTACACCTTC
-	-	TRBV9	TRBJ1-3	CASSVGQPHSGNTIYF	TGTGCCAGCAGCGTAGGACAGCCCCACTCTGGAAACACCATATATTTT
TRBD1	-	TRBV5-6	TRBJ1-5	CASSFGQGNLYQPQHF	TGTGCCAGCAGCTTTGGACAGGGCAACCTCTATCAGCCCCAGCATTTT
-	once	TRBV2	TRBJ1-5	CASYQGAGNQPQHF	TGTGCCAGTTATCAAGGGGCAGGGAATCAGCCCCAGCATTTT
TRBD1	-	TRBV10-3	TRBJ2-1	CAISGTGTASDGEQFF	TGTGCCATCAGTGGGACCGGGACAGCCTCCGATGGTGAGCAGTTCTTC
-	-	TRBV5-1	TRBJ1-4	CASSLAGGEKLFF	TGCGCCAGCAGCTTGGCAGGAGGTGAAAAACTGTTTTTT
-	-	TRBV3-1/TRBV3-2	TRBJ1-4	CASSQGALNEKLFF	TGTGCCAGCAGCCAAGGAGCTCTTAATGAAAAACTGTTTTTT